This T cell receptor (beta chain) originates from a study of blood T cells in healthy people across ages. Germline CDR1 and CDR2: ENHRY and SYGVKD. The CDR3 is 15 residues long. The V gene lost 0 bases and the J gene lost 1 base, with 9 bases spanning the gap. The use of a sample-barcoded 5' primer and a J-beta primer mix characterized a second PCR of 7 to 11 cycles. TCRdb fed the 5' RACE reads into MiXCR, producing one record per CDR3 protein. Of around 1.5 million distinct CDR3 sequences listed, 42% are singletons. The specimen was blood. The V call is TRBV10-3, the J call TRBJ1-1; no reliable D call. This clonotype originated in a woman aged 18 to 35 in good health. The CDR3 here is CAISESEGTNTEAFF. In DNA, the CDR3 is TGTGCCATCAGTGAGTCTGAGGGAACGAACACTGAAGCTTTCTTT.